These T cell receptor beta chains were read from a single sample in a study of T cells in Graves' hyperthyroidism and ophthalmopathy. A single record per CDR3 protein comes from TCRdb applying MiXCR to the multiplex PCR reads. The table includes over 150,000 distinct CDR3 sequences, about a sixth detected once. Sequenced material: blood. The receptors shown here come from a woman aged 45-65 years with Graves' hyperthyroidism. The CDR3 runs from the conserved cysteine through the conserved F or W. A D gene is named only where the DNA matches it firmly. Rows give clone size only sometimes, using once, few, many, or a class for an expanded clone.

clone_size: many
d_call: TRBD1
j_call: TRBJ2-7
v_call: TRBV24-1
cdr3_aa: CATSVGTGAPEQYF
cdr3_nt: TGTGCCACCAGTGTCGGGACAGGGGCCCCCGAGCAGTACTTC

clone_size: NA
d_call: NA
j_call: TRBJ2-5
v_call: TRBV7-3
cdr3_aa: CASSHPVNQETQYF
cdr3_nt: TGTGCCAGCAGCCACCCGGTAAATCAAGAGACCCAGTACTTC

clone_size: few
d_call: TRBD2
j_call: TRBJ2-1
v_call: TRBV7-3
cdr3_aa: CASSSASGSAEQFF
cdr3_nt: TGTGCCAGCAGCTCAGCTAGCGGGAGTGCTGAGCAGTTCTTC

clone_size: many
d_call: NA
j_call: TRBJ2-3
v_call: TRBV6-1
cdr3_aa: CASRRPVRQGTDTQYF
cdr3_nt: TGTGCCAGCAGGCGACCTGTTCGACAGGGCACAGATACGCAGTATTTT

clone_size: few
d_call: TRBD2
j_call: TRBJ2-7
v_call: TRBV7-8
cdr3_aa: CASRLAGVNEQYF
cdr3_nt: TGTGCCAGCAGACTAGCGGGGGTAAACGAGCAGTACTTC

clone_size: NA
d_call: TRBD1
j_call: TRBJ1-2
v_call: TRBV7-9
cdr3_aa: CASSPGVGTASNYGYTF
cdr3_nt: TGTGCCAGCAGCCCCGGGGTCGGGACAGCCTCTAACTATGGCTACACCTTC

clone_size: many
d_call: TRBD2
j_call: TRBJ2-3
v_call: TRBV5-1
cdr3_aa: CASSYQTSGSSDTQYF
cdr3_nt: TGCGCCAGCAGCTATCAGACTAGCGGGAGCTCAGATACGCAGTATTTT

clone_size: many
d_call: NA
j_call: TRBJ1-4
v_call: TRBV5-1
cdr3_aa: CASSSGIANEKLFF
cdr3_nt: TGCGCCAGCAGCTCGGGCATAGCCAATGAAAAACTGTTTTTT

clone_size: many
d_call: NA
j_call: TRBJ1-5
v_call: TRBV28
cdr3_aa: CASKRGLVSQPQHF
cdr3_nt: TGTGCCAGCAAGAGAGGGTTGGTTTCTCAGCCCCAGCATTTT

clone_size: many
d_call: NA
j_call: TRBJ2-3
v_call: TRBV5-4
cdr3_aa: CASSLVLRGDTDTQYF
cdr3_nt: TGTGCCAGCAGCTTGGTACTGCGGGGAGACACAGATACGCAGTATTTT

clone_size: NA
d_call: NA
j_call: TRBJ1-5
v_call: TRBV19
cdr3_aa: CASTPDGVYQPQHF
cdr3_nt: TGTGCCAGTACTCCGGACGGAGTGTATCAGCCCCAGCATTTT

clone_size: many
d_call: NA
j_call: TRBJ2-5
v_call: TRBV12-3/TRBV12-4
cdr3_aa: CASTAHGVAQEPQYF
cdr3_nt: TGTGCCAGCACCGCCCATGGGGTAGCTCAAGAGCCCCAGTACTTC

clone_size: many
d_call: NA
j_call: TRBJ2-2
v_call: TRBV7-8
cdr3_aa: CASSSLVRVSNTGELFF
cdr3_nt: TGTGCCAGCAGCTCCCTCGTGCGGGTGTCGAACACCGGGGAGCTGTTTTTT

clone_size: many
d_call: NA
j_call: TRBJ1-1
v_call: TRBV18
cdr3_aa: CASSPQSQSTEAFF
cdr3_nt: TGTGCCAGCTCACCTCAATCACAAAGCACTGAAGCTTTCTTT

clone_size: few
d_call: NA
j_call: TRBJ1-2
v_call: TRBV9
cdr3_aa: CASSPKDRQNYGYTF
cdr3_nt: TGTGCCAGCAGCCCCAAGGACAGACAGAACTATGGCTACACCTTC

clone_size: few
d_call: NA
j_call: TRBJ1-3
v_call: TRBV29-1
cdr3_aa: CSVDQGLDGNTIYF
cdr3_nt: TGCAGCGTAGATCAGGGGTTGGATGGAAACACCATATATTTT

clone_size: NA
d_call: TRBD2
j_call: TRBJ2-7
v_call: TRBV7-9
cdr3_aa: CASSDVLAESYEQYF
cdr3_nt: TGTGCCAGCAGCGACGTTCTAGCGGAATCCTACGAGCAGTACTTC

clone_size: many
d_call: TRBD1
j_call: TRBJ1-2
v_call: TRBV15
cdr3_aa: CATSTRTGSYGYTF
cdr3_nt: TGTGCCACCAGCACACGGACAGGGTCATATGGCTACACCTTC

clone_size: NA
d_call: TRBD1
j_call: TRBJ1-2
v_call: TRBV11-2
cdr3_aa: CASSQLRDRGLDNYGYTF
cdr3_nt: TGTGCCAGCAGCCAGCTCCGGGACAGGGGGTTGGATAACTATGGCTACACCTTC